This T cell receptor beta chain was identified in a study of blood T cell repertoires in COVID-19. Losses at the gene ends were 8 bases for V and 1 base for J; bases not matched to a gene: 3. The CDR3 covers 13 residues. Germline-derived CDR1 and CDR2 are SGHTA and FQGTGA. This clone has more than one count but fewer than ten. Generated by immunoSEQ multiplex PCR, the TCRdb table keeps only in-frame clones and is missing some. The table shows 110,000 to 150,000 clones, with more than 70% occurring only once. Specimen: peripheral blood. The receptor comes from a woman between 45 and 60 years old with acute or convalescent COVID-19. The chain recombines TRBV7-3 with TRBJ2-3, with 7 bases identical to TRBD2. The CDR3 DNA reads TGTGCCAGCGGCGGGGGAGGCACAGATACGCAGTATTTT. Its protein product is CASGGGGTDTQYF.